The T cell receptor (beta chain) under discussion was sequenced for a study of beta chain features in type 1 diabetes. Study as a whole: Age, gender and cell yields were alike across patients and healthy donors. Study-wide points: The study found fewer insertions and more deletions at VDJ junctions in type 1 diabetes patients. Type 1 diabetes patients had moderately but significantly shorter TCRB CDR3s in all four CD4+ subsets.

Details on this clone: Its antigen remains unidentified.

Germline lookup yields CDR1 SGHRS and CDR2 YFSETQ. There are 15 residues in the CDR3. V lost 6 bases, J lost 2 bases, and 6 bases stayed unmatched. The entirety of the isolated RNA underwent reverse transcription, so expressed TCRB transcripts were sequenced. The data were produced by immunoSEQ multiplex PCR, yet TCRdb's version contains in-frame clones alone and is incomplete. This table holds more than 120,000 clones, approximately 13% found once. The TCR originated in a man aged 18 to 30 with type 1 diabetes. The chain combines TRBV5-1 with TRBJ1-2; 11 nucleotides line up with TRBD1. The sequenced sample was central memory CD4+ T cells from blood. This chain's CDR3 is CASTWTGGVNYGYTF. The CDR3 DNA follows: TGCGCCAGCACCTGGACAGGGGGCGTGAACTATGGCTACACCTTC.